The entry that follows covers one TCR beta chain sequence. The entry originates in a study of T cells in Graves' hyperthyroidism and ophthalmopathy. Using 9.5 to 10 ml of fresh peripheral blood, PBMCs were prepared. From RNA transcripts, TCR beta CDR3 regions were amplified. The HTBI set primed first-round TCR CDR3 RT-PCR. A single record per CDR3 protein comes from TCRdb applying MiXCR to the multiplex PCR reads. The repertoire consists of about 410,000 distinct CDR3 sequences, with roughly 14% occurring once and the leading ten covering about 19%. The TCR sequence derives from a woman between 25 and 40 years old with Graves' ophthalmopathy. Sequencing used blood.

The CDR3 DNA is TGCAGCGTTTCGTCCACAGATACGCAGTATTTT. Protein: CSVSSTDTQYF. The V gene is TRBV29-1, the J gene TRBJ2-3; D is ambiguous. Per the germline V gene, CDR1 is SQVTM and CDR2 is ANQGSEA. V was shortened by 5 bases and J by 2 bases, with 5 bases between the two germline ends. This CDR3 is built from 11 residues.